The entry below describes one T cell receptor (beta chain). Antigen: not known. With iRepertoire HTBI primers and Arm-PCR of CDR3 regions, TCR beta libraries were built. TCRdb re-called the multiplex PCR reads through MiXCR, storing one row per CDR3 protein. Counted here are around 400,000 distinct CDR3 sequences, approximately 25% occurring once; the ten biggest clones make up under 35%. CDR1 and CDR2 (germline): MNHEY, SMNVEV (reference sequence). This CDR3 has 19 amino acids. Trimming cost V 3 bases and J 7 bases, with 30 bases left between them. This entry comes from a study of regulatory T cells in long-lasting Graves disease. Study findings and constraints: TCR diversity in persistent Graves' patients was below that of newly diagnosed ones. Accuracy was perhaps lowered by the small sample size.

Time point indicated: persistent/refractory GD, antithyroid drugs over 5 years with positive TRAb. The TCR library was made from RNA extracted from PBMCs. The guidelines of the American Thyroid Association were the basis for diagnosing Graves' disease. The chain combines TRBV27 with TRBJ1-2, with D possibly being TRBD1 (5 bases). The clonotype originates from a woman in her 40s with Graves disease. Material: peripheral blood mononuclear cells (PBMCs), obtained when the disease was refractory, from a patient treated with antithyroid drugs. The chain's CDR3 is CASSFRGEGTDRRSSGYTF. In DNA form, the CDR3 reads TGTGCCAGCAGTTTTCGTGGGGAAGGGACCGACAGACGGTCGTCTGGCTACACCTTC.